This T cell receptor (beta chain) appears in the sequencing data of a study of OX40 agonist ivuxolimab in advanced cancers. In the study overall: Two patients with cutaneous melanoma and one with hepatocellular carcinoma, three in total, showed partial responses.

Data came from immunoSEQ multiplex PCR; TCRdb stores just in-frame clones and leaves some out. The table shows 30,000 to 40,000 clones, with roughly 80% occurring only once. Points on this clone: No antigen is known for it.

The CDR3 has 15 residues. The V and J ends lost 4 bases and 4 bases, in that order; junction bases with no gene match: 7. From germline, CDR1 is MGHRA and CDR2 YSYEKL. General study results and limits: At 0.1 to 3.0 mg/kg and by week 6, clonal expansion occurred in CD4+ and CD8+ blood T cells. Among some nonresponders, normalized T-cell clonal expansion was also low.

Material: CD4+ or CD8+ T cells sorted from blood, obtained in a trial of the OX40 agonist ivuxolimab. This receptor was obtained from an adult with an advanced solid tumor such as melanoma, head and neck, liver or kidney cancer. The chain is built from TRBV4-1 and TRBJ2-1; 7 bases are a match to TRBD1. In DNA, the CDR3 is TGCGCCAGCAGCCCAGATGGGACAGTTTACAATGAGCAGTTCTTC. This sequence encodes CASSPDGTVYNEQFF.